The T cell receptor (beta chain) described here comes from a study of T cell changes during pregnancy in multiple sclerosis. Profiling relied on immunoSEQ multiplex PCR, and the TCRdb table lists in-frame clones only, not all of them. In the table there are tens of thousands of clones, under 95% of which are singletons. The source of this sequence is a female donor in good health, enrolled as a control in a pregnancy study. The sample was peripheral blood, taken in the second trimester of pregnancy.

The chain's CDR3 is CASIKVGTDTQYF. The CDR3, as DNA: TGTGCCAGCATAAAGGTCGGGACAGATACGCAGTATTTT. This chain uses TRBV7-9 with TRBJ2-3; D not certain. V lost 7 bases and J 3 bases, leaving 11 bases between the germline ends. This CDR3 comprises 13 residues. CDR1 is SEHNR, CDR2 FQNEAQ, per germline (reference sequence). The full variable domain, rest sourced from reference TRBV7-9 and TRBJ2-3, is DTGVSQNPRHKITKRGQNVTFRCDPISEHNRLYWYRQTLGQGPEFLTYFQNEAQLEKSRLLSDRFSAERPKGSFSTLEIQRTEQGDSAMYLCASIKVGTDTQYFGPGTRLTVL.